The 7 T cell receptor beta chains below all came from one sample that was sequenced in a study of T cell repertoires in cytomegalovirus infection. Using its own MiXCR run on the reads, TCRdb lists one record per CDR3 protein. The table lists about 900,000 distinct CDR3 sequences, roughly a third of them singletons. Their antigens are not known. Here the sequenced sample was cultured CD8+ T cells from PBMCs, taken from culture after CMV antigen stimulation. All receptors come from a human donor in good health (CMV status not recorded). Some clones in this sample may be carry-over from other donors' samples.

This clonotype came up a few times. This chain joins TRBV7-6 and TRBJ1-1; D is undetermined. The CDR3 length is 14 residues. The germline gives CDR1 SGHVS, CDR2 FNYEAQ. V shed 5 bases and J shed 1 base, with 11 bases lying between them. CDR3 residues: CASSTRHTNTEAFF. The CDR3 bases are TGTGCCAGCAGCACTAGACACACGAACACTGAAGCTTTCTTT.

This chain connects TRBV5-1 to TRBJ1-1; D is uncertain. CDR1 SGHRS and CDR2 YFSETQ come from the germline V gene. This CDR3 is built from 15 residues. Trimming stripped 1 base from V and 0 bases from J, with 10 bases between. CDR3 protein: CASSLFGPLNTEAFF. CDR3 DNA: TGCGCCAGCAGCTTGTTCGGCCCATTGAACACTGAAGCTTTCTTT.

The chain has TRBV7-2 and TRBJ2-3; 7 bases are a match to TRBD2. The V gene end was trimmed by 6 bases and the J gene end by 3 bases; junction bases not matched to a gene: 9. Germline CDR1 reads SGHTA; CDR2 reads FQGNSA. The CDR3 is 15 residues long. The CDR3 DNA reads as TGTGCCAGCAGGTGTACTAGCGTGGAGACAGATACGCAGTATTTT. Its protein product is CASRCTSVETDTQYF.

Many counts were recorded for this clonotype. The chain uses TRBV7-9 and TRBJ2-7; D is ambiguous. The CDR3 sequence is 13 residues long. Trimming shortened V by 2 bases and J by 2 bases, and 7 bases separated the two germline ends. CDR1 SEHNR and CDR2 FQNEAQ come from the germline V gene (reference sequence). The CDR3 DNA sequence: TGTGCCAGCAGCTTAACCCCTGCCTACGAGCAGTACGTC. Its translation is CASSLTPAYEQYV.

This clonotype occurred many times. The gene calls are TRBV7-8 and TRBJ1-1; TRBD1 might be the D (5 bases). Trimming took off 7 bases at V and 1 base at J, with 13 bases between the two ends. Germline CDR1 reads SGHVS; CDR2 reads FQNEAQ. This CDR3 region has 14 residues. CDR3 in DNA: TGTGCCAGCATCATGGGGGTCCCGAACACTGAAGCTTTCTTT. Amino acid sequence: CASIMGVPNTEAFF.

The chain is built from TRBV7-9 and TRBJ1-2; 7 bases agree with TRBD1. Germline CDR1 and CDR2: SEHNR and FQNEAQ (reference sequence). The CDR3 totals 15 residues. Unmatched junction bases numbered 9, after V lost 2 bases and J lost 6 bases. The CDR3 bases are TGTGCCAGCAGCTTAACGGGACAGCCTCAAGATGGCTACACCTTC. This codes for CASSLTGQPQDGYTF.

The rearrangement links TRBV11-2 to TRBJ2-6; D is ambiguous. Per germline, CDR1 SGHAT and CDR2 FQNNGV. Trimming pared 2 bases from V and 2 bases from J, leaving 10 bases between. The CDR3 is made up of 16 amino acids. CDR3: CASSLITDTGANVLTF. The CDR3 DNA reads TGTGCCAGCAGCTTAATTACAGACACTGGGGCCAACGTCCTGACTTTC.